One and the same sample provided the 14 T cell receptor beta chains below, sequenced in a study of tumor-infiltrating lymphocytes in primary liver carcinoma. Germline DNA was extracted too, while blood RNA derived from unsorted whole blood. Using a constant-region primer together with ProtoScript II reverse transcriptase, TCR beta cDNA was made from about 500 ng of total RNA. Three nested multiplex PCR rounds, a slightly modified ARM-PCR, produced the libraries for TCR beta. TRBV1-TRBV30 forward primers paired with a C-beta reverse primer drove the first two PCR rounds, around 10 cycles each. One entry per CDR3 protein, called by TCRdb with MiXCR from the multiplex PCR reads. The data contain about 320,000 distinct CDR3 sequences, 65% of them singletons. The specimen sequenced was peripheral blood. Receptor source: a middle-aged man with primary liver carcinoma and hepatitis B virus infection.

The chain is built from TRBV11-2 and TRBJ2-1; D remains unclear. CDR1 is SGHAT and CDR2 is FQNNGV in the germline V gene. V lost 5 bases and J lost 5, with 13 bases in between. The CDR3 contains 14 residues. Written as DNA, the CDR3 is TGTGCCAGCAGCCCCGATAAGCATCACAATGAGCAGTTCTTC. It is translated as CASSPDKHHNEQFF.

Concerning this clonotype: The CDR3 end shows no conserved phenylalanine or tryptophan, and so a read error is likely. The DNA is left out, because the CDR3 cannot be placed on it with certainty; the CDR3 is given as TCRdb lists it. The V call is TRBV11-2, the J call TRBJ2-5; the DNA was not compared with TRBD2, the D call given in the table. Inclusive of both ends, the CDR3 amounts to 15 amino acids. Germline values: CDR1 SGHAT, CDR2 FQNNGV. The CDR3: CASSCPGTAVGTQYL.

Comment on this clonotype: One junction end does not reproduce the germline sequence, and a read error may be involved. The chain links TRBV12-3 or TRBV12-4 to TRBJ2-5; D may match TRBD1 or TRBD2 (5 bases each). This CDR3 contains 13 residues. CDR3: CASSPSGQETRYF. CDR3 DNA: TGTGCCAGCAGCCCCAGCGGACAAGAGACCCGGTACTTC.

In its sample, this clonotype was seen a few times. The V and J genes are TRBV25-1 and TRBJ2-7; unclear D gene. Per germline, CDR1 MGHDK and CDR2 SYGVNS. V gave up 6 bases and J gave up 0 bases, with 15 bases separating them. The CDR3 runs to 15 residues. The CDR3 sequence: CASRPPLSRSYEQYF. The CDR3 DNA reads TGTGCCAGCAGACCGCCGCTTTCGCGCTCCTACGAGCAGTACTTC.

V usage is TRBV6-2 or TRBV6-3 and J usage is TRBJ2-5; D possibly uses TRBD1 or TRBD2 (5 bases each). Germline assignment: CDR1 MNHEY and CDR2 SVGEGT. V lost 8 bases and J lost 4, with 20 bases in between. This CDR3 has 15 residues. The CDR3 region has the DNA TGTGCCAGCCGCTATGAGGGCAGGGCGTTAGAGACCCAGTACTTC. Protein: CASRYEGRALETQYF.

This clonotype appeared many times. The V and J genes are TRBV6-6 and TRBJ1-5; no clear D gene. Between the trimmed V and J ends, which lost 6 bases and 3 bases, there was a span of 18 bases. The V gene's germline CDR1 is MNHNY and CDR2 SVGAGI (reference sequence). This CDR3 spans 16 amino acids. The CDR3 DNA follows: TGTGCCAGCAGCTTGGATGCGGGCAGCCCCAATCAGCCCCAGCATTTT. It yields the protein CASSLDAGSPNQPQHF.

The rearrangement uses TRBV28 and TRBJ1-3, with D unresolved. This CDR3 has 14 residues. Trimming removed 8 bases at V and 5 bases at J, with 16 bases between. Germline values: CDR1 MDHEN, CDR2 SYDVKM. As DNA, the CDR3 is TGTGCCAGCTTTGTACCTAGACAACGAAACACCATATATTTT. Translating it yields CASFVPRQRNTIYF.

About this clonotype itself: The conserved phenylalanine or tryptophan is not found at the CDR3 terminus, so this likely reflects a read error. No DNA is shown, since the ends of the CDR3 on it are uncertain; the CDR3 is the one TCRdb lists. The V and J genes are TRBV6-1 and TRBJ2-1. The CDR3 is 14 amino acids long, termini counted. In germline, CDR1 is MNHNS, CDR2 SASEGT. The CDR3 sequence: CASSAKVLGNERFV.

About this clonotype: A much larger clone lies one base from this, so it may be a read error. V usage is TRBV5-5 and J usage is TRBJ2-5; 8 bases match TRBD2. CDR1 and CDR2 (germline): SGHKS, YYEKEE (reference sequence). The CDR3 contains 17 residues. V lost 4 bases and J lost 4; bases outside the gene matches: 15. The DNA of the CDR3 is TGTGCCAGCAGCCCGCCGACTAGCGTGAGGAGTAGAGAGACCCAGTACTTC. This codes for CASSPPTSVRSRETQYF.

In regard to this clonotype: A single base separates this from a much larger clone, so it may be a read error. V gene TRBV5-1 combines with J gene TRBJ1-1, with 8 bases matching TRBD1. The germline gives CDR1 SGHRS, CDR2 YFSETQ. V lost 2 bases, J lost 5 bases, and 8 bases stayed unmatched. This CDR3 is built from 15 residues. CDR3: CASSFSTGVGTEAFF. The CDR3 DNA is TGCGCCAGCAGCTTTTCGACAGGGGTTGGTACTGAAGCTTTCTTT.

This clonotype has only one observation. This chain joins TRBV5-4 and TRBJ1-6; TRBD1 aligns across 9 bases. The CDR3 contains 15 residues. The ends lost 5 bases at V and 9 bases at J; junction bases unmatched: 9. Germline-derived CDR1 and CDR2 are SGHNT and YYREEE (reference sequence). The CDR3 DNA reads TGTGCCAGCAGGCTCCCGGGACAGGGAGGTTCACCCCTCCACTTT. It specifies CASRLPGQGGSPLHF.

This chain joins TRBV24-1 and TRBJ1-5; 7 nucleotides agree with TRBD1. The V segment lost 5 bases and the J segment 3 bases; nucleotides outside the gene matches: 6. This CDR3 has 15 amino acids. CDR1 and CDR2 (germline): KGHDR, SFDVKD. For the CDR3, the DNA is TGTGCCACCAGTGGTTCGGGACAGTCCAATCAGCCCCAGCATTTT. It codes for CATSGSGQSNQPQHF.

As concerns this clonotype: A clone one base away is much larger, so this may be a read error. CDR3 DNA sequence: TGTGCCAGCTTTAAAGGCGCTGGGGTCTCTGGAAACACCATATATTTT. This sequence encodes CASFKGAGVSGNTIYF. The chain employs TRBV6-1 and TRBJ1-3, with no clear D. The CDR3 is 16 residues long. CDR1 is MNHNS, CDR2 SASEGT, per germline. V was cut by 8 bases and J by 0 bases, with 17 bases left in between.

The genes are TRBV6-5 and TRBJ2-1; TRBD1 matches 8 bases. Germline lookup yields CDR1 MNHEY and CDR2 SVGAGI. This CDR3 is 18 amino acids long. Unmatched junction bases numbered 14, after V lost 2 bases and J lost 5 bases. CDR3 bases: TGTGCCAGCAGTTACACCCGTCAGCAGGGGGCCGGGAACAATGAGCAGTTCTTC. This encodes CASSYTRQQGAGNNEQFF.